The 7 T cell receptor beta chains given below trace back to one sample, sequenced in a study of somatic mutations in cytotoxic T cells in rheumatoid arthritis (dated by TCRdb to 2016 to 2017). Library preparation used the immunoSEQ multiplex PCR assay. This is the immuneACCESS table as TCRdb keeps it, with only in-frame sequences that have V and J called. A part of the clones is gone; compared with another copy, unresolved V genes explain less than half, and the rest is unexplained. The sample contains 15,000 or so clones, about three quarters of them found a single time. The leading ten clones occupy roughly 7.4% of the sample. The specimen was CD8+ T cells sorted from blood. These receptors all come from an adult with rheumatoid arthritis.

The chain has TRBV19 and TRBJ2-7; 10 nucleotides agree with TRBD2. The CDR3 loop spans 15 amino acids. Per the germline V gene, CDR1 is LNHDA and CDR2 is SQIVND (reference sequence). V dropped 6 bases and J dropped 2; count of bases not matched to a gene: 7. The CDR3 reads CASSFTGTSAYEQYF. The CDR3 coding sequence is TGTGCCAGTAGCTTTACCGGGACTAGCGCCTACGAGCAGTACTTC.

The CDR3 is CAWVRGTEAFF. Written as DNA, the CDR3 is TGTGCCTGGGTAAGGGGAACTGAAGCTTTCTTT. This chain uses TRBV30 with TRBJ1-1; weak D call: TRBD1 (5 bases). The CDR3 sequence is 11 residues long. Trimming stripped 5 bases from V and 5 bases from J, with 9 bases between. From germline, CDR1 is GTSNPN and CDR2 SVGIG (reference sequence).

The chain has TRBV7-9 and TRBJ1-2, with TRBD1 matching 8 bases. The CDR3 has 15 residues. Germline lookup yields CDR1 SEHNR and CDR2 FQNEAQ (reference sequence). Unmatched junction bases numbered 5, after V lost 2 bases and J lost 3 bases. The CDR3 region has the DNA TGTGCCAGCAGCTTAAATCACAGGGGGGACTATGGCTACACCTTC. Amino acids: CASSLNHRGDYGYTF. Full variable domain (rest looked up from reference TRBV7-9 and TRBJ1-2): DTGVSQNPRHKITKRGQNVTFRCDPISEHNRLYWYRQTLGQGPEFLTYFQNEAQLEKSRLLSDRFSAERPKGSFSTLEIQRTEQGDSAMYLCASSLNHRGDYGYTFGSGTRLTVV.

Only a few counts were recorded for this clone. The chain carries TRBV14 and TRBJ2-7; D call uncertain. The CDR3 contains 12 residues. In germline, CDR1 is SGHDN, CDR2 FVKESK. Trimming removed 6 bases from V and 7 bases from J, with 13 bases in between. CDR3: CASSPTGVEQYF. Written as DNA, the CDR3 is TGTGCCAGCAGTCCTACGGGTGTGGAGCAGTACTTC.

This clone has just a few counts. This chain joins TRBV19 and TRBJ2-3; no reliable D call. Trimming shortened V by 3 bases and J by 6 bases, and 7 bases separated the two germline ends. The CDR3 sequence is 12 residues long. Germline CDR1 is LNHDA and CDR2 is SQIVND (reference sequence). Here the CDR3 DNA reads TGTGCCAGTAGTATGATGGCGGATACGCAGTATTTT. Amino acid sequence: CASSMMADTQYF.

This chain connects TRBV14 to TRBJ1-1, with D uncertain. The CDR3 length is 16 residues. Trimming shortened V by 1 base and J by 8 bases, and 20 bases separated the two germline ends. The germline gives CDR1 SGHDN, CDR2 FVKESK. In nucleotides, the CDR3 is TGTGCCAGCAGCCAAGGTCTAGGCATTAAGCCGGAGGAAGCTTTCTTT. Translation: CASSQGLGIKPEEAFF.

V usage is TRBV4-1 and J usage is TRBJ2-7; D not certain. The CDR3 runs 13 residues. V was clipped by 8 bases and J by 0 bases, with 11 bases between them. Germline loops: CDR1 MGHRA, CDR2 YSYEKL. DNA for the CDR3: TGCGCCAGCGCCCTGTTACCCTCCTACGAGCAGTACTTC. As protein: CASALLPSYEQYF.